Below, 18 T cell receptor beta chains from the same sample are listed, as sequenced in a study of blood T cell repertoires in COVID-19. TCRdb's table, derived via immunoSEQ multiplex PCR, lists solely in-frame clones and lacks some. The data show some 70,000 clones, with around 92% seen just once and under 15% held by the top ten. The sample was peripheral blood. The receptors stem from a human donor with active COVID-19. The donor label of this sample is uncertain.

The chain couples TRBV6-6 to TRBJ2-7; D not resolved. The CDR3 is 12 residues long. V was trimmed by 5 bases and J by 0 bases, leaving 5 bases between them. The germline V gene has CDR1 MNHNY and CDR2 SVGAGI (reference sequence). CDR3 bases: TGTGCCAGCAGTCCGAGCTCCTACGAGCAGTACTTC. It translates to CASSPSSYEQYF.

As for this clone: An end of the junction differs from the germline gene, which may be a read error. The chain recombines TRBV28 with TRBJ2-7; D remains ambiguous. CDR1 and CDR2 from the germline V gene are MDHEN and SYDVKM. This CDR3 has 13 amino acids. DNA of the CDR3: TGTGCCAGCAGCGGAAACCTGGGCAGAGCCTCCCACTTC. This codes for CASSGNLGRASHF.

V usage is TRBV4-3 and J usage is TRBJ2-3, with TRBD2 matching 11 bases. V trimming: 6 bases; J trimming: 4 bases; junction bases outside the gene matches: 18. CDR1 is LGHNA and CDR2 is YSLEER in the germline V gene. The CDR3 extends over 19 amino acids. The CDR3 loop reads CASSPRLILASGRPDTQYF. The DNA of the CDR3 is TGCGCCAGCAGTCCAAGACTGATCCTGGCTAGCGGGAGGCCAGATACGCAGTATTTT.

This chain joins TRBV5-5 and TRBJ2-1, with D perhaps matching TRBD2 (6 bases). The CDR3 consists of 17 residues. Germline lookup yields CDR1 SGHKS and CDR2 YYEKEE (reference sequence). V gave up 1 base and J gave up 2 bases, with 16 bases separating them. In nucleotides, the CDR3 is TGTGCCAGCAGCTTGTTGTTAGGGACTTCCCCCTACAATGAGCAGTTCTTC. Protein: CASSLLLGTSPYNEQFF.

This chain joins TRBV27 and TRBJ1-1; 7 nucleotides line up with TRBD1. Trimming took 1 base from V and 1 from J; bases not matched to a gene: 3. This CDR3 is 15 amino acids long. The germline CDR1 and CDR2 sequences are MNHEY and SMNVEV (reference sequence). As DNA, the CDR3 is TGTGCCAGCAGTTTATATGCAGGGGGGAACACTGAAGCTTTCTTT. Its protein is CASSLYAGGNTEAFF.

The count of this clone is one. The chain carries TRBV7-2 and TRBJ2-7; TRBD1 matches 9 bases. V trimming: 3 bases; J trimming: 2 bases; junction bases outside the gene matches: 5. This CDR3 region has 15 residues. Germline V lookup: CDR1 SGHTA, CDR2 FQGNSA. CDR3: CASSLGGTGTYEQYF. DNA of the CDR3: TGTGCCAGCAGCTTGGGGGGGACAGGGACCTACGAGCAGTACTTC.

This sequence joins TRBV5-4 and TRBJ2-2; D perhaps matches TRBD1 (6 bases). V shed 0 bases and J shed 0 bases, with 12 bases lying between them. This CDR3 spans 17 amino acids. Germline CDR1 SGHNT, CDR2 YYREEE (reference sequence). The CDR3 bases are TGTGCCAGCAGCTTGGCCTTAAACAGGGCGAACACCGGGGAGCTGTTTTTT. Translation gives CASSLALNRANTGELFF.

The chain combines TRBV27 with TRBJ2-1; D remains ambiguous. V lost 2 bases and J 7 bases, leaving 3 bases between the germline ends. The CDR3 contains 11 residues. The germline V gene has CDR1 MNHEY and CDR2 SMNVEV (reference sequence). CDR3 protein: CASSLHNEQFF. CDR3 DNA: TGTGCCAGCAGTTTACATAATGAGCAGTTCTTC.

The CDR3 here is CASSLGGVVTEAFF. The CDR3, as DNA: TGTGCCAGCAGCTTAGGGGGGGTTGTGACTGAAGCTTTCTTT. The rearrangement joins TRBV7-9 to TRBJ1-1, with D tentatively TRBD1 (5 bases). Trimming left V 1 base short and J 5 bases short, with 11 bases between. This CDR3 is 14 amino acids long. Looked up from germline, CDR1 is SEHNR and CDR2 is FQNEAQ (reference sequence).

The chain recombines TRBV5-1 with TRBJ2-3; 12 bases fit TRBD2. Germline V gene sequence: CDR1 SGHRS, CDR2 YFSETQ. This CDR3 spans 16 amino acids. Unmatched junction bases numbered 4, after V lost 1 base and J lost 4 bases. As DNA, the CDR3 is TGCGCCAGCAGCTTGTTACTAGCGGGAGGAGCAGATACGCAGTATTTT. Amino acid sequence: CASSLLLAGGADTQYF.

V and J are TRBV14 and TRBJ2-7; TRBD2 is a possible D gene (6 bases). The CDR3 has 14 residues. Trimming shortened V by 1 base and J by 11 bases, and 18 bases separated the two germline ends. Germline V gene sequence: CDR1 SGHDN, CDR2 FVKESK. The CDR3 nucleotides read TGTGCCAGCAGCCAAGTAATCGGGAGCGGAATAAAGTACTTC. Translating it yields CASSQVIGSGIKYF.

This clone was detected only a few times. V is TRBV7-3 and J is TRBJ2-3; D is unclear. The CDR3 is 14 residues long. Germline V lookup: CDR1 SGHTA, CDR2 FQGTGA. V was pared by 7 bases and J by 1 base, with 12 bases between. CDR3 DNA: TGTGCCAGCACCAGTAGACATGGCACAGATACGCAGTATTTT. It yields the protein CASTSRHGTDTQYF.

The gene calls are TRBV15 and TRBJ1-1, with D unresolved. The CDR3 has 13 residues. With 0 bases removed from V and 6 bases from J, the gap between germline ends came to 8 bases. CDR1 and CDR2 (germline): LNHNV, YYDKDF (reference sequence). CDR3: CATSRDQAAEAFF. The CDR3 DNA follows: TGTGCCACCAGCAGAGATCAGGCAGCTGAAGCTTTCTTT.

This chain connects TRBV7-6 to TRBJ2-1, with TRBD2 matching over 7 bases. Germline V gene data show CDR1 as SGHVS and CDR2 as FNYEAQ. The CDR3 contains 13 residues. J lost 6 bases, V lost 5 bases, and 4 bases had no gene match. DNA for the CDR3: TGTGCCAGCAGCCCAAGGACTAGCAATGAGCAGTTCTTC. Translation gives CASSPRTSNEQFF.

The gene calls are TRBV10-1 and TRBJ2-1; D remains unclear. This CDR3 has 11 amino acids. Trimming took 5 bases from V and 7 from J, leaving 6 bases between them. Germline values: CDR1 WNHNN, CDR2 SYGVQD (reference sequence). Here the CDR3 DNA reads TGCGCCAGCAGTCAAGAGAATGAGCAGTTCTTC. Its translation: CASSQENEQFF.

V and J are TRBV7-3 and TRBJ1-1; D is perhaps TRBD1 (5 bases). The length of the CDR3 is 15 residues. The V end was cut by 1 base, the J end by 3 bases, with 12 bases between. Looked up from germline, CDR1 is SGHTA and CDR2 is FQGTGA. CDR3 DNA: TGTGCCAGCAGCTTAAGCGGCAGGGATTACACTGAAGCTTTCTTT. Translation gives CASSLSGRDYTEAFF. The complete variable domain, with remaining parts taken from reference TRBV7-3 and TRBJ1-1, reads GAGVSQTPSNKVTEKGKYVELRCDPISGHTALYWYRQSLGQGPEFLIYFQGTGAADDSGLPNDRFFAVRPEGSVSTLKIQRTERGDSAVYLCASSLSGRDYTEAFFGQGTRLTVV.

DNA of the CDR3: TGTGCCAGCAGCCCTCCTATAGCGGGTTCCTACGAGCAGTACTTC. It yields the protein CASSPPIAGSYEQYF. This rearrangement joins TRBV11-2 to TRBJ2-7; TRBD2 aligns across 7 bases. Germline trimming cut 5 bases from V and 1 base from J; bases unmatched to any gene: 8. CDR1 SGHAT and CDR2 FQNNGV come from the germline V gene. The CDR3 has 15 amino acids.

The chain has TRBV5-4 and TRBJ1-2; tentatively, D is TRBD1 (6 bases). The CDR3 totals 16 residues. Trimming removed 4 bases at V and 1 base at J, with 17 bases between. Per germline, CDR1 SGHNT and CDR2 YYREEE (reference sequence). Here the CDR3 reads CASSPPHRDLNYGYTF. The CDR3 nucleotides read TGTGCCAGCAGCCCGCCCCACAGGGACCTTAACTATGGCTACACCTTC.